These T cell receptor beta chains were read from a single sample in a study of beta chain features in type 1 diabetes. Method: immunoSEQ multiplex PCR; TCRdb's copy keeps in-frame clones and lacks some. The table shows about 140,000 clones, with about a tenth occurring only once. The specimen sequenced was central memory CD4+ T cells from blood. The origin of the receptors is a woman in her thirties or forties in good health. CDR3s include the opening cysteine and the closing phenylalanine or tryptophan. D genes are given only for firm matches. Clone size, where shown, is once, few, many, or a class for clones that have expanded.

few,TRBD2,TRBJ2-7,TRBV6-5,TGTGCCAGCAGTTACTCGTTTAGCGGGGCGATGCAGTACTTC,CASSYSFSGAMQYF
.,.,TRBJ2-7,TRBV6-6,TGTGCCAGCAGTTACTCGAATGCAGGTCGGGAGCAGTACTTC,CASSYSNAGREQYF
.,.,TRBJ1-2,TRBV19,TGTGCCAGTAGTCGGCAGGGGCGCATTGGGGGCTACACCTTC,CASSRQGRIGGYTF
.,TRBD1,TRBJ1-4,TRBV5-6,TGTGCCAGCAGCTTGGACGGACAGGGGGGTGAAAAACTGTTTTTT,CASSLDGQGGEKLFF
.,.,TRBJ2-7,TRBV5-1,TGCGCCAGCAGCCAGGACAGTTTTGAAGAGCAGTACTTC,CASSQDSFEEQYF
.,.,TRBJ1-1,TRBV19,TGTGCCAGTAGTATAGGTCAGAACACTGAAGCTTTCTTT,CASSIGQNTEAFF
.,.,TRBJ2-4,TRBV7-2,TGTGCCAGCAGCTTAGGGAGGGGGGGAGCCAAAAACATTCAGTACTTC,CASSLGRGGAKNIQYF
few,TRBD2,TRBJ2-5,TRBV11-2,TGTGCCAGCAGCCCTTTACAGCGGGGGTTGGGTAGGGAGACCCAGTACTTC,CASSPLQRGLGRETQYF
.,.,TRBJ2-1,TRBV2,TGTGCCAGCAGGATAGAGGGTGAGCAGTTCTTC,CASRIEGEQFF
.,TRBD2,TRBJ2-1,TRBV7-8,TGTGCCAGCAGCCCGACCCCTAGCGGGGGAGCTTCTACCCGAAACGAGCAGTTCTTC,CASSPTPSGGASTRNEQFF
many,.,TRBJ2-5,TRBV7-2,TGTGCCAGCAGCTCTAGCGTGTATGAAGAGACCCAGTACTTC,CASSSSVYEETQYF
few,TRBD1,TRBJ1-5,TRBV12-5,TGTGCTAGTGGTTTGGACGGACAGGGATATCAGCCCCAGCATTTT,CASGLDGQGYQPQHF
.,.,TRBJ1-6,TRBV7-9,TGTGCCAGCAGCTTATCAGGGGTACGGCGGGGGGCAAGTTCACCCCTCCACTTT,CASSLSGVRRGASSPLHF
few,TRBD1,TRBJ1-5,TRBV5-1,TGCGCCAGCAGCCCGGGACAGGTTGGCAATCAGCCCCAGCATTTT,CASSPGQVGNQPQHF
.,TRBD1,TRBJ2-5,TRBV5-1,TGCGCCAGCAGCATCGGACAGGGGAGGGAGACCCAGTACTTC,CASSIGQGRETQYF
few,.,TRBJ1-6,TRBV5-4,TGTGCCAGCAGCCCGGGGGGGTCCCCCTCACCCCTCCACTTT,CASSPGGSPSPLHF
.,TRBD1,TRBJ2-1,TRBV19,TGTGCCAGTAGTGCGGGGACAGGGGCGGCCAATGAGCAGTTCTTC,CASSAGTGAANEQFF
few,TRBD2,TRBJ2-3,TRBV2,TGTGCCAGCAATCGGCTAGCGGGGGGGCAAGATACGCAGTATTTT,CASNRLAGGQDTQYF
.,TRBD2,TRBJ2-5,TRBV5-1,TGCGCCAGCAGCTTGACTAGCGGGGGGGCCCGGGAGACCCAGTACTTC,CASSLTSGGARETQYF
.,.,TRBJ1-2,TRBV7-9,TGTGCCAGCAGCTTAGATTCGACATACGGCTACACCTTC,CASSLDSTYGYTF
few,.,TRBJ2-3,TRBV7-2,TGTGCCAGCAGCTTACCGCGACAGACAGATACGCAGTATTTT,CASSLPRQTDTQYF
.,.,TRBJ1-5,TRBV4-3,TGCGCCAGCAGCCAAGATGCGGGGGCTAGCAATCAGCCCCAGCATTTT,CASSQDAGASNQPQHF
.,TRBD1,TRBJ2-5,TRBV19,TGTGCCAGTAGTATCCGGCGGGACAGGGAGACCCAGTACTTC,CASSIRRDRETQYF
many,TRBD1,TRBJ2-2,TRBV29-1,TGCAGCGTTACTCCGGGACAGGCGAACACCGGGGAGCTGTTTTTT,CSVTPGQANTGELFF
many,.,TRBJ2-1,TRBV7-6,TGTGCCAGCAGCCTCGGGACACTGAGCTCCTACAATGAGCAGTTCTTC,CASSLGTLSSYNEQFF
.,.,TRBJ1-2,TRBV6-1,TGTGCCAGCGCCAAACAGGGATCGGACTATGGCTACACCTTC,CASAKQGSDYGYTF
few,.,TRBJ1-6,TRBV2,TGTGCCAGCAGTCCGGGGACGGGGGGCAATTCACCCCTCCACTTT,CASSPGTGGNSPLHF
many,TRBD1,TRBJ2-7,TRBV5-1,TGCGCCAGCAGCCCCGGGACAGGAGTTTACGAGCAGTACTTC,CASSPGTGVYEQYF